A selection of T cell receptor beta chains follows, all from one sample in a study of CD8 T cells in Susac syndrome. TCRdb reprocessed the immunoSEQ multiplex PCR reads with MiXCR, giving one entry per CDR3 protein. Here the sample spans fewer than 200,000 distinct CDR3 sequences, 90% to 95% being singletons. Material for sequencing was CD8+ T cells from PBMCs. The receptors were sampled from a human donor with multiple sclerosis. The CDR3 runs from the conserved cysteine through the conserved F or W. The order of the fields is clone size, D gene, J gene, CDR3 length, V gene, CDR3 DNA, CDR3 protein. D genes are given only for firm matches. Clone size is stated in some rows and not others, as once, few, many or a class when expanded.

once | . | TRBJ2-7 | 13 | TRBV12-3/TRBV12-4 | TGTGCCAGCACCAAACAGGGAAAAGGCGAGCAGTACTTC | CASTKQGKGEQYF
. | TRBD1 | TRBJ2-5 | 17 | TRBV15 | TGTGCCACCAGCAGAGGAATCGGGACAGGGGGTTTGGAGACCCAGTACTTC | CATSRGIGTGGLETQYF
. | . | TRBJ2-5 | 15 | TRBV12-3/TRBV12-4 | TGTGCCAGCAGTCCTACGAGCCCCTCTGCCGAGACCCAGTACTTC | CASSPTSPSAETQYF
. | TRBD1 | TRBJ2-7 | 13 | TRBV5-6 | TGTGCCAGCAGCTCCGGGACAGGTCTCCTGCAGTACTTC | CASSSGTGLLQYF
. | TRBD1 | TRBJ1-6 | 15 | TRBV7-9 | TGTGCCAGCAGCTGCGTTGACAGGGGGAATTCACCCCTCCACTTT | CASSCVDRGNSPLHF
. | . | TRBJ2-7 | 12 | TRBV2 | TGTGCCAGCAGGGGGGACCGGGATCAGCAGTACTTC | CASRGDRDQQYF
once | TRBD1 | TRBJ2-7 | 15 | TRBV5-1 | TGCGCCAGCAGCTGGGGACAGGGGGCTGCCTACGAGCAGTACTTC | CASSWGQGAAYEQYF
. | . | TRBJ2-2 | 17 | TRBV12-5 | TGTGCTAGTGGTTTGGGTCGAGGGCCTGGGGGCACCGGGGAGCTGTTTTTT | CASGLGRGPGGTGELFF
. | TRBD2 | TRBJ2-1 | 15 | TRBV20-1 | TGCAGTGCTAGAGTACTAGCGGGACTAAACAATGAGCAGTTCTTC | CSARVLAGLNNEQFF
. | . | TRBJ2-7 | 13 | TRBV7-6 | TGTGCCAGCAGCTTAGCGCTCAGGCCCGAGCAGTACTTC | CASSLALRPEQYF
. | . | TRBJ2-2 | 14 | TRBV24-1 | TGTGCCACCAGTGATTCGGGGTTGGCCGGGGAGCTGTTTTTT | CATSDSGLAGELFF
once | TRBD2 | TRBJ2-3 | 13 | TRBV15 | TGTGCCACCAGTCACCTAGCGGGGGTTACGCAGTATTTT | CATSHLAGVTQYF
. | . | TRBJ1-2 | 8 | TRBV29-1 | TGCAGCGTTGAAAGGACCACCTTC | CSVERTTF
. | TRBD1 | TRBJ1-6 | 16 | TRBV7-9 | TGTGCCAGCAGCCCGAGTAGGGGGCGTGGGAATTCACCCCTCCACTTT | CASSPSRGRGNSPLHF
. | TRBD2 | TRBJ2-2 | 15 | TRBV7-2 | TGTGCCAGCAGCTTACTAGCGGGAGGTACCGGGGAGCTGTTTTTT | CASSLLAGGTGELFF
. | . | TRBJ2-7 | 16 | TRBV25-1 | TGTGCCAGCAGTGAATCTGGGTTAAGCAGCTCCTACGAGCAGTACTTC | CASSESGLSSSYEQYF
. | . | TRBJ1-6 | 16 | TRBV2 | TGTGCCAGCAGTGAATCCCGTGGGGGATTTAATTCACCCCTCCACTTT | CASSESRGGFNSPLHF
. | . | TRBJ2-7 | 16 | TRBV29-1 | TGCAGCGTTGCGGGGCAGTTCCTATCAAGCTCCTACGAGCAGTACTTC | CSVAGQFLSSSYEQYF
. | TRBD1 | TRBJ2-7 | 15 | TRBV3-1 | TGTGCCAGCAGCCAAGAGAAGCAGGGGGCGGGCGAGCAGTACTTC | CASSQEKQGAGEQYF
. | TRBD1 | TRBJ2-3 | 16 | TRBV9 | TGTGCCAGCAGCCCGCCTGGACAGGGGATAAGTGCTACGCAGTATTTT | CASSPPGQGISATQYF
. | TRBD2 | TRBJ2-3 | 17 | TRBV2 | TGTGCCAGCAGTTGGACTAGCGGGGGGGCGACGGCAGATACGCAGTATTTT | CASSWTSGGATADTQYF
. | . | TRBJ2-1 | 14 | TRBV20-1 | TGCAGTGCACACGAGGTCAGCTCCTACAATGAGCAGTTCTTC | CSAHEVSSYNEQFF
. | . | TRBJ2-2 | 17 | TRBV13 | TGTGCCAGCGGGGCAGGGCGGGGGCCAACGAACACCGGGGAGCTGTTTTTT | CASGAGRGPTNTGELFF
. | . | TRBJ2-7 | 11 | TRBV15 | TGTGCCACCAGCAGCGGTGGAGAGCAGTACTTC | CATSSGGEQYF
. | . | TRBJ1-2 | 13 | TRBV25-1 | TGTGCCAGCAGCGCGGGTTGGGGGTATGGCTACACCTTC | CASSAGWGYGYTF
. | . | TRBJ2-2 | 13 | TRBV9 | TGTGCCAGCAGCGGGAGACCTACCGGGGAGCTGTTTTTT | CASSGRPTGELFF
. | . | TRBJ2-1 | 14 | TRBV11-2 | TGTGCCAGCAGCTTAACCCCTCTGGGGCCTGAGCAGTTCTTC | CASSLTPLGPEQFF
. | TRBD1 | TRBJ1-3 | 16 | TRBV18 | TGTGCCAGCTCACCACGGGACAGACGTTCTGGAAACACCATATATTTT | CASSPRDRRSGNTIYF
. | . | TRBJ2-2 | 12 | TRBV30 | TGTGCCTGGAGTGTGGGGGCCGGGGAGCTGTTTTTT | CAWSVGAGELFF
. | TRBD1 | TRBJ2-7 | 12 | TRBV29-1 | TGCAGCGCCGGGACAGGGACCTACGAGCAGTACTTC | CSAGTGTYEQYF
. | . | TRBJ2-1 | 13 | TRBV28 | TGTGCCAGCAGTTTTTCGGCGACGAATGAGCAGTTCTTC | CASSFSATNEQFF
. | . | TRBJ2-7 | 14 | TRBV11-2 | TGTGCCAGCAGCTCAGGCGGCAGGGCCTACGAGCAGTACTTC | CASSSGGRAYEQYF
. | . | TRBJ1-1 | 11 | TRBV28 | TGTGCCAGCACCCGGCAGACTGAAGCTTTCTTT | CASTRQTEAFF
. | . | TRBJ2-1 | 13 | TRBV19 | TGTGCCGGCTCACAGGGTCTCTACAATGAGCAGTTCTTC | CAGSQGLYNEQFF
. | . | TRBJ2-1 | 13 | TRBV19 | TGTGCCAGTAGTACCAGTCCTGGGACAGAGCAGTTCTTC | CASSTSPGTEQFF
. | . | TRBJ2-5 | 14 | TRBV6-5 | TGTGCCAGCAGTTTTACAGGGATGGCTGAGACCCAGTACTTC | CASSFTGMAETQYF
. | . | TRBJ1-1 | 13 | TRBV29-1 | TGCAGCGAGAAGGTGTTTGGTTGGACTGAAGCTTTCTTT | CSEKVFGWTEAFF
. | . | TRBJ2-1 | 14 | TRBV6-2/TRBV6-3 | TGTGCCAGCAGTTACTCGTACACCGCCGGGGAGCAGTTCTTC | CASSYSYTAGEQFF
. | . | TRBJ2-1 | 16 | TRBV7-2 | TGTGCCAGCAGCGGATCCTTGGATGGGCCCTACAATGAGCAGTTCTTC | CASSGSLDGPYNEQFF
. | TRBD1 | TRBJ1-2 | 14 | TRBV15 | TGTGCCACCAGCAGACTGGGACAGAAGTATGGCTACACCTTC | CATSRLGQKYGYTF
few | . | TRBJ2-7 | 13 | TRBV20-1 | TGCAGTGCTAGAGATGGTGGCACGTACGAGCAGTACTTC | CSARDGGTYEQYF
. | . | TRBJ2-7 | 12 | TRBV29-1 | TGCAGCGTTGGCTATTTAGGACGCGAGCAGTACTTC | CSVGYLGREQYF
. | . | TRBJ1-2 | 12 | TRBV29-1 | TGCAGCGTTGCTTCGGTGGGGTGGGGCTACACCTTC | CSVASVGWGYTF
. | . | TRBJ2-3 | 14 | TRBV28 | TGTGCCAGCAGCCCCGGGACTAGCACAGATACGCAGTATTTT | CASSPGTSTDTQYF
. | TRBD2 | TRBJ2-1 | 15 | TRBV7-6 | TGTGCCAGCAGCTTGGGTAGCGGGACCCACAATGAGCAGTTCTTC | CASSLGSGTHNEQFF
. | . | TRBJ2-3 | 15 | TRBV7-9 | TGTGCCAGCAGCTTAGTCGCGGGGGCGCCGGATACGCAGTATTTT | CASSLVAGAPDTQYF